This paragraph covers one T cell receptor (beta chain) sequence. Germline loops: CDR1 SGHRS, CDR2 YFSETQ. This CDR3 contains 14 residues. Trimming stripped 7 bases from V and 0 bases from J, with 13 bases between. The sample belongs to a study of regulatory T cells in long-lasting Graves disease. iRepertoire HTBI primers and Arm-PCR of CDR3 regions built TCR beta libraries. Each CDR3 protein is one row after TCRdb ran MiXCR on the multiplex PCR reads. The repertoire holds approximately 440,000 distinct CDR3 sequences, about a quarter seen once, with approximately 25% in the top ten. Indicated time point: persistent/refractory GD, antithyroid drugs over 5 years with positive TRAb. TCR sequences were obtained from RNA taken from PBMCs.

The sample consisted of peripheral blood mononuclear cells (PBMCs), taken when the disease was refractory, from a patient treated with antithyroid drugs. The V gene is TRBV5-1, the J gene TRBJ1-1; TRBD1 is a possible D gene (5 bases). The origin of this receptor is a female donor with Graves disease. The CDR3 DNA follows: TGCGCCAGCGCGTTGCAGGGAATGAACACTGAAGCTTTCTTT. It is translated as CASALQGMNTEAFF.